The source of this T cell receptor (beta chain) is a study of OX40 agonist ivuxolimab in advanced cancers. The CDR3 consists of 15 residues. Germline V gene sequence: CDR1 MGHRA, CDR2 YSYEKL. With 0 bases clipped from V and 12 bases from J, the junction kept 9 bases outside the gene matches. This clone was recorded a few times. Assay: immunoSEQ multiplex PCR; the TCRdb copy retains only in-frame clones and omits some. Of more than 80,000 clones in the sample, about 83% are singletons; the top ten hold less than 1.5%. Sample: CD4+ or CD8+ T cells sorted from blood, taken in a trial of the OX40 agonist ivuxolimab. This clonotype was obtained from an adult with an advanced solid tumor such as melanoma, head and neck, liver or kidney cancer. The rearrangement links TRBV4-1 to TRBJ2-1, with 9 bases fitting TRBD2. For the CDR3, the DNA is TGCGCCAGCAGCCAAGACGGGACTAGCAAGTTTTGGCAGTTCTTC. Translated, it gives CASSQDGTSKFWQFF.